The 20 T cell receptor beta chains in this list originate from one sample, sequenced in a study of blood T cells in healthy people across ages. A sample-barcoded 5' primer and a J-beta primer mix were used in a second PCR of roughly 7 to 11 cycles. In TCRdb, the 5' RACE reads were re-called with MiXCR into one record per CDR3 protein. The sample lists approximately 1.5 million distinct CDR3 sequences, almost 35% occurring once. Input material: blood. The receptors were gathered from a woman aged 25 to 39 in good health.

Note on this clonotype: A much larger clone lies one base from this, so it may be a read error. This rearrangement joins TRBV9 to TRBJ2-2; the D is unclear. Germline V gene lookup returns CDR1 SGDLS and CDR2 YYNGEE. V lost 7 bases and J lost 0, with 13 bases in between. The CDR3 has 15 amino acids. For the CDR3, the DNA is TGTGCCAGCGGCTTAAGACAAGCGAACACCGGGGAGCTGTTTTTT. It translates to CASGLRQANTGELFF. Complete variable domain (other parts from reference TRBV9 and TRBJ2-2): DSGVTQTPKHLITATGQRVTLRCSPRSGDLSVYWYQQSLDQGLQFLIQYYNGEERAKGNILERFSAQQFPDLHSELNLSSLELGDSALYFCASGLRQANTGELFFGEGSRLTVL.

The chain uses TRBV7-9 and TRBJ2-5; D perhaps matches TRBD2 (6 bases). Germline V gives CDR1 SEHNR, CDR2 FQNEAQ (reference sequence). V was cut by 5 bases and J by 5 bases, with 15 bases left in between. This CDR3 contains 14 residues. The DNA for the CDR3 is TGTGCCAGCAGCAACCCTGGAGGGCACGAGACCCAGTACTTC. This translates into CASSNPGGHETQYF.

This clonotype has more than one count but fewer than ten. The chain combines TRBV9 with TRBJ2-1; D uncertain. The CDR3 covers 13 residues. Trimming removed 3 bases at V and 7 bases at J, with 11 bases between. Germline V gene sequence: CDR1 SGDLS, CDR2 YYNGEE. This CDR3 is CASSGSGWNEQFF. The CDR3, as DNA: TGTGCCAGCAGCGGATCCGGTTGGAATGAGCAGTTCTTC.

On this clonotype itself: Just one base apart from a much larger clone, this may be a read error. The V call is TRBV3-1, the J call TRBJ2-3, with D uncertain. Trimming left V 5 bases short and J 1 base short, with 7 bases between. Germline CDR1 LGHDT, CDR2 YNNKEL (reference sequence). The CDR3 runs to 13 residues. Here the CDR3 DNA reads TGTGCCAGCAGCACTATGGGCACAGATACGCAGTATTTT. It specifies CASSTMGTDTQYF.

The sample holds many counts of this clonotype. The V call is TRBV27, the J call TRBJ1-6; no clear D. The CDR3 loop spans 17 amino acids. V dropped 5 bases and J dropped 0 bases, with 14 bases sitting between them. The germline V gene has CDR1 MNHEY and CDR2 SMNVEV (reference sequence). CDR3 bases: TGTGCCAGCAGTCCCGAGAGGCGGAGCTCCTATAATTCACCCCTCCACTTT. Its protein is CASSPERRSSYNSPLHF.

The chain recombines TRBV20-1 with TRBJ1-2; D remains unclear. V was trimmed by 5 bases and J by 8 bases, leaving 21 bases between them. The V gene's germline CDR1 is DFQATT and CDR2 SNEGSKA (reference sequence). The CDR3 loop spans 14 amino acids. CDR3 nucleotide sequence: TGCAGTGCTCGCCTGTCTTCCGGCACGGGAGGCTACACCTTC. Translating gives CSARLSSGTGGYTF.

This rearrangement joins TRBV12-3 or TRBV12-4 to TRBJ2-1; D unresolved. This CDR3 has 12 residues. Trimming took off 2 bases at V and 8 bases at J, with 7 bases between the two ends. CDR3 in DNA: TGTGCCAGCAGTTTAAGGCAGGATGAGCAGTTCTTC. Translating it yields CASSLRQDEQFF.

The chain is built from TRBV6-2 or TRBV6-3 and TRBJ2-3; D may be TRBD2 (6 bases). V was shortened by 7 bases and J by 6 bases, with 23 bases between the two germline ends. This CDR3 has 16 residues. Germline V gives CDR1 MNHEY, CDR2 SVGEGT. CDR3 amino acids: CASTIKSGSSRDTQYF. The CDR3 region has the DNA TGTGCCAGCACGATAAAGAGCGGGTCTTCAAGGGATACGCAGTATTTT.

This clonotype was detected only a few times. This chain links TRBV6-1 with TRBJ1-4; D might be TRBD1 (5 bases). The germline V and J ends were trimmed by 5 bases and 0 bases, with 19 bases remaining between them. The CDR3 covers 18 residues. Per germline, CDR1 MNHNS and CDR2 SASEGT. CDR3 sequence (DNA): TGTGCCAGCAGTCCGGGGGGGGGGATCGGAGCAACTAATGAAAAACTGTTTTTT. Its protein is CASSPGGGIGATNEKLFF.

This chain connects TRBV5-1 to TRBJ2-7; no reliable D call. Germline CDR1 and CDR2: SGHRS and YFSETQ. The CDR3 length is 14 residues. The V and J ends lost 0 bases and 5 bases respectively, with 12 bases between them. This chain's CDR3 is CASSLGQARDEQYF. For the CDR3, the DNA is TGCGCCAGCAGCTTGGGACAAGCTCGGGACGAGCAGTACTTC.

This rearrangement joins TRBV27 to TRBJ2-7, with a weak D call TRBD2 (6 bases). Between the trimmed V and J ends, which lost 5 bases and 2 bases, there was a span of 16 bases. The CDR3 is made up of 15 amino acids. CDR1 and CDR2 (germline): MNHEY, SMNVEV (reference sequence). This chain's CDR3 is CASSPTGTATYEQYF. CDR3 DNA: TGTGCCAGCAGTCCAACCGGGACTGCCACCTACGAGCAGTACTTC.

This clonotype was recorded a few times. This CDR3 is CSASWYRDPDTQYF. For the CDR3, the DNA is TGCAGTGCTAGTTGGTACAGGGATCCAGATACGCAGTATTTT. J is TRBJ2-3 and V is TRBV20-1; possibly TRBD1 for D (6 bases). V gave up 3 bases and J gave up 4 bases, with 14 bases separating them. The CDR3 totals 14 residues. Germline V lookup: CDR1 DFQATT, CDR2 SNEGSKA (reference sequence).

The sample holds a few counts of this clonotype. This sequence joins TRBV4-1 and TRBJ2-7; tentatively, D is TRBD2 (5 bases). The V end was cut by 1 base, the J end by 2 bases, with 12 bases between. This CDR3 has 15 amino acids. CDR1 MGHRA and CDR2 YSYEKL come from the germline V gene. CDR3 nucleotide sequence: TGCGCCAGCAGCCAAGCCCCGGGAAGTACCTACGAGCAGTACTTC. This sequence encodes CASSQAPGSTYEQYF.

The CDR3 nucleotides are TGTGCCAGCTCCATCGCGGACCAAATATTCAATCAGCCCCAGCATTTT. As protein: CASSIADQIFNQPQHF. The gene calls are TRBV19 and TRBJ1-5; D remains ambiguous. The CDR3 consists of 16 residues. V was trimmed by 9 bases and J by 3 bases, leaving 21 bases between them. The V gene's germline CDR1 is LNHDA and CDR2 SQIVND (reference sequence).

A note on this clonotype: At one end, the junction sequence differs from germline, possibly due to a read error. The rearrangement joins TRBV20-1 to TRBJ2-1, with D perhaps TRBD1 (5 bases). Germline CDR1 is DFQATT and CDR2 is SNEGSKA (reference sequence). The CDR3 is made up of 12 amino acids. The CDR3 DNA is TGCAGTGCTAGAGATGTAGGGGCGGAGCGGTTCTTC. Translation gives CSARDVGAERFF.

The chain joins TRBV5-1 to TRBJ1-1; 8 bases are shared with TRBD1. Per germline, CDR1 SGHRS and CDR2 YFSETQ. V shed 4 bases and J 1 base; nucleotides not matched to a gene: 6. The length of the CDR3 is 15 residues. The CDR3 is CASSLRTGPNTEAFF. CDR3 nucleotide sequence: TGCGCCAGCAGCCTACGGACAGGGCCGAACACTGAAGCTTTCTTT.

A few counts support this clonotype. Relative to the germline gene, one junction end is altered; a read error may explain this. The V gene is TRBV7-9, the J gene TRBJ2-4; tentative D call: TRBD1 (6 bases). The DNA end favors TRBJ2-5, so the J call may be wrong. In germline, CDR1 is SEHNR, CDR2 FQNEAQ (reference sequence). The CDR3 is 15 residues long. The DNA for the CDR3 is TGTGCCAACAGCTTAGCTGGGGGCTATCAAGAGACCCAGTACTTC. It encodes CANSLAGGYQETQYF.

This clonotype was seen ten or more times. This rearrangement joins TRBV9 to TRBJ2-1; D uncertain. The CDR3 contains 17 residues. Germline V gene sequence: CDR1 SGDLS, CDR2 YYNGEE. The germline V and J ends were trimmed by 3 bases and 0 bases, with 16 bases remaining between them. CDR3 sequence: CASSADSGQLSYNEQFF. In DNA, the CDR3 is TGTGCCAGCAGCGCCGACTCGGGCCAACTCTCCTACAATGAGCAGTTCTTC.

This clonotype has only a few counts. The chain joins TRBV20-1 to TRBJ2-6, with 8 bases identical to TRBD1. Germline V lookup: CDR1 DFQATT, CDR2 SNEGSKA (reference sequence). The CDR3 consists of 17 residues. J lost 2 bases, V lost 5 bases, and 11 bases had no gene match. The CDR3 coding sequence is TGCAGTGCTGTTACCCTGGACAGGGTACCTGGGGCCAACGTCCTGACTTTC. Translation: CSAVTLDRVPGANVLTF.

The chain employs TRBV7-9 and TRBJ2-5; D may match TRBD1 or TRBD2 (6 bases each). Gene TRBJ2-7 matches the end of the DNA better, so the J call may be wrong. This CDR3 has 16 amino acids. Germline loops: CDR1 SEHNR, CDR2 FQNEAQ (reference sequence). This CDR3 is CASSLRSGGLTYEQYF. The CDR3 nucleotides are TGTGCCAGCAGCTTAAGAAGTGGGGGGCTAACCTACGAGCAGTACTTC.